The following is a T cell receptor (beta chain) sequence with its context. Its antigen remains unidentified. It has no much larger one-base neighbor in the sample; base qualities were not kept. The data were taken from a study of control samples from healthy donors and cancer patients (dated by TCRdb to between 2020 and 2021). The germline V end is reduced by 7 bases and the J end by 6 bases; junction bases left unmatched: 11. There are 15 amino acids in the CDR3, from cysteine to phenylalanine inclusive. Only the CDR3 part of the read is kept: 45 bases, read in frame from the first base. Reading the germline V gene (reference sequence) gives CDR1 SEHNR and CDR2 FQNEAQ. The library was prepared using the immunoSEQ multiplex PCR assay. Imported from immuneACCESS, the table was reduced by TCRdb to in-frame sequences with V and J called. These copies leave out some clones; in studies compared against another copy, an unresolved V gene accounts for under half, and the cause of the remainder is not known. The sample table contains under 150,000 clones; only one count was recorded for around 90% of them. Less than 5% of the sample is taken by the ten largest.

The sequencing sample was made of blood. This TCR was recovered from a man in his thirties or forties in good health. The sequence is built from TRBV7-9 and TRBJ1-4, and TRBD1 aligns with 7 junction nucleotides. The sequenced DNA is TGTGCCAGCATGGAGTGGAGTCAGGGGGATGAAAAACTGTTTTTT. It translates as CASMEWSQGDEKLFF.